Below are 9 T cell receptor beta chains sequenced from a single sample in a study of PD-L1 blockade in urothelial cancer. TCRdb's copy holds only in-frame clones and misses some; the assay was immunoSEQ multiplex PCR. The sample holds about 43,000 clones, more than 75% seen once. Sequenced here: PBMCs, sampled around atezolizumab (anti-PD-L1) treatment. These receptors were collected from a woman aged 55 to 70 with urothelial cancer.

V and J are TRBV7-8 and TRBJ2-5; 7 positions agree with TRBD1. Unmatched junction bases numbered 7, after V lost 2 bases and J lost 7 bases. This CDR3 region has 14 residues. In germline, CDR1 is SGHVS, CDR2 FQNEAQ. In nucleotides, the CDR3 is TGTGCCAGCAGCTTAATGGGGACAGAAGGGACCCAGTACTTC. Amino acid sequence: CASSLMGTEGTQYF.

The genes are TRBV15 and TRBJ2-7; D remains ambiguous. CDR1 is LNHNV, CDR2 YYDKDF, per germline (reference sequence). The CDR3 consists of 13 residues. The ends were cut back, 0 bases at V and 2 bases at J, with 5 bases in the middle. The CDR3 spells CATSRDGPYEQYF. As DNA, the CDR3 is TGTGCCACCAGCAGAGATGGGCCCTACGAGCAGTACTTC.

This chain joins TRBV18 and TRBJ2-3; D not certain. V was cut by 3 bases and J by 0 bases, with 10 bases left in between. The CDR3 consists of 15 residues. Germline V lookup: CDR1 KGHSH, CDR2 LQKENI. In nucleotides, the CDR3 is TGTGCCAGCTCACCGATTGCGGCGAGCACAGATACGCAGTATTTT. Encoded protein: CASSPIAASTDTQYF.

In the case of this clone: The junction shows a germline mismatch at one end, possibly a read error. This chain joins TRBV29-1 and TRBJ2-3, with D perhaps assigned TRBD1 or TRBD2 (5 bases each). The CDR3 length is 12 residues. Per the germline V gene, CDR1 is SQVTM and CDR2 is ANQGSEA. The DNA for the CDR3 is TGCAGTGTTGAGGGGCTCACAGATACGCAGTATTTT. This sequence encodes CSVEGLTDTQYF.

This chain connects TRBV4-2 to TRBJ2-7; weak D call: TRBD1 (5 bases). CDR1 is LGHNA, CDR2 YNFKEQ, per germline. V was cut by 1 base and J by 0 bases, with 10 bases left in between. This CDR3 spans 15 amino acids. CDR3 bases: TGTGCCAGCAGCCAAGTCCGGACAAGCTCCTACGAGCAGTACTTC. Translating it yields CASSQVRTSSYEQYF.

This sequence joins TRBV7-9 and TRBJ1-2, with a tentative D call TRBD1 (5 bases). The CDR3 extends over 15 amino acids. The V end was cut by 4 bases, the J end by 4 bases, with 16 bases between. CDR1 and CDR2 from the germline V gene are SEHNR and FQNEAQ (reference sequence). The CDR3 nucleotides read TGTGCCAGCAGCTCCATGGCGGGGGTTACCTATGGCTACACCTTC. Its translation is CASSSMAGVTYGYTF.

V and J are TRBV6-5 and TRBJ2-7; 8 bases map to TRBD1. V lost 6 bases, J lost 5 bases, and 9 bases stayed unmatched. The CDR3 totals 14 residues. CDR1 and CDR2 (germline): MNHEY, SVGAGI. The CDR3 region is CASSDRGWKDEQYF. The CDR3 DNA sequence: TGTGCCAGCAGCGACAGGGGATGGAAGGACGAGCAGTACTTC.

This clone was counted between two and nine times. The chain joins TRBV29-1 to TRBJ2-3; 8 bases are a match to TRBD1. V dropped 3 bases and J dropped 2; count of bases not matched to a gene: 7. Germline assignment: CDR1 SQVTM and CDR2 ANQGSEA. CDR3 length equals 15 residues. The CDR3 spells CSVEEQGVPTDTQYF. DNA of the CDR3: TGCAGCGTTGAGGAACAGGGGGTACCCACAGATACGCAGTATTTT.

Only a few counts were recorded for this clone. The chain uses TRBV10-3 and TRBJ1-2; 8 bases are shared with TRBD1. Germline lookup yields CDR1 ENHRY and CDR2 SYGVKD. The CDR3 is made up of 13 amino acids. The ends lost 5 bases at V and 6 bases at J; junction bases unmatched: 5. The CDR3 coding sequence is TGTGCCATCAGTATGACAGGGGCGGATGGCTACACCTTC. Encoded protein: CAISMTGADGYTF.